These T cell receptor beta chains were read from a single sample in a study of beta chain features in type 1 diabetes. Libraries were prepared by immunoSEQ multiplex PCR; TCRdb keeps only in-frame clonotypes and omits some of them. The table records about 290,000 clones, approximately 8.1% of them present only once. The specimen sequenced was central memory CD4+ T cells from blood. The source of these receptors is a woman aged 18-35 years in good health. The CDR3 runs from the conserved cysteine through the conserved F or W. The D gene is left open where the match is weak. Rows may omit the clone size; those that give it use once, few, many or a size class.

d_call: TRBD1
cdr3_length: 14
clone_size: many
j_call: TRBJ1-2
v_call: TRBV11-2
cdr3_aa: CASRSDRGNYGYTF
cdr3_nt: TGTGCCAGCAGGTCGGACAGGGGGAACTATGGCTACACCTTC

d_call: TRBD1
cdr3_length: 13
clone_size: few
j_call: TRBJ1-3
v_call: TRBV30
cdr3_aa: CAWRGTGGNTIYF
cdr3_nt: TGTGCCTGGAGAGGGACAGGTGGAAACACCATATATTTT

d_call: TRBD2
cdr3_length: 16
clone_size: many
j_call: TRBJ2-1
v_call: TRBV29-1
cdr3_aa: CSVEGTSGSLINEQFF
cdr3_nt: TGCAGCGTTGAAGGTACTAGCGGGAGTCTTATCAATGAGCAGTTCTTC

d_call: NA
cdr3_length: 13
clone_size: NA
j_call: TRBJ1-5
v_call: TRBV6-5
cdr3_aa: CASSDGIYQPQHF
cdr3_nt: TGTGCCAGCAGCGATGGTATTTATCAGCCCCAGCATTTT

d_call: TRBD1
cdr3_length: 13
clone_size: NA
j_call: TRBJ2-7
v_call: TRBV18
cdr3_aa: CASSPKDRGEQYF
cdr3_nt: TGTGCCAGCTCGCCTAAAGACAGGGGCGAGCAGTACTTC

d_call: NA
cdr3_length: 13
clone_size: many
j_call: TRBJ1-5
v_call: TRBV9
cdr3_aa: CASSSSPNQPQHF
cdr3_nt: TGTGCCAGCAGCTCCAGTCCCAATCAGCCCCAGCATTTT

d_call: NA
cdr3_length: 13
clone_size: NA
j_call: TRBJ2-3
v_call: TRBV6-5
cdr3_aa: CASSYQHTDTQYF
cdr3_nt: TGTGCCAGCAGTTACCAGCACACAGATACGCAGTATTTT

d_call: NA
cdr3_length: 18
clone_size: NA
j_call: TRBJ2-3
v_call: TRBV7-8
cdr3_aa: CASSLALWSAESTDTQYF
cdr3_nt: TGTGCCAGCAGCTTAGCGCTTTGGTCGGCAGAAAGCACAGATACGCAGTATTTT

d_call: NA
cdr3_length: 13
clone_size: few
j_call: TRBJ2-3
v_call: TRBV11-2
cdr3_aa: CASSPLRTDTQYF
cdr3_nt: TGTGCCAGCAGCCCCCTAAGGACAGATACGCAGTATTTT

d_call: NA
cdr3_length: 15
clone_size: few
j_call: TRBJ2-1
v_call: TRBV7-3
cdr3_aa: CASSLRADSYNEQFF
cdr3_nt: TGTGCCAGCAGCTTAAGGGCGGACTCCTACAATGAGCAGTTCTTC

d_call: NA
cdr3_length: 15
clone_size: NA
j_call: TRBJ2-2
v_call: TRBV27
cdr3_aa: CASSLQGTHTGELFF
cdr3_nt: TGTGCCAGCAGCCTACAGGGAACCCACACCGGGGAGCTGTTTTTT

d_call: NA
cdr3_length: 19
clone_size: many
j_call: TRBJ2-6
v_call: TRBV21-1
cdr3_aa: CASSKAPRALNSGANVLTF
cdr3_nt: TGTGCCAGCAGCAAAGCCCCCAGGGCATTGAACTCTGGGGCCAACGTCCTGACTTTC

d_call: TRBD1
cdr3_length: 14
clone_size: NA
j_call: TRBJ1-4
v_call: TRBV6-6
cdr3_aa: CASREQGINEKLFF
cdr3_nt: TGTGCCAGCAGGGAACAGGGGATAAATGAAAAACTGTTTTTT

d_call: NA
cdr3_length: 15
clone_size: many
j_call: TRBJ2-1
v_call: TRBV21-1
cdr3_aa: CASSRRDYSYNEQFF
cdr3_nt: TGTGCCAGCAGCCGCCGGGACTATTCCTACAATGAGCAGTTCTTC

d_call: NA
cdr3_length: 15
clone_size: NA
j_call: TRBJ2-1
v_call: TRBV10-3
cdr3_aa: CAISEIASSNNEQFF
cdr3_nt: TGTGCCATCAGTGAGATCGCTAGCAGCAACAATGAGCAGTTCTTC

d_call: NA
cdr3_length: 13
clone_size: NA
j_call: TRBJ1-2
v_call: TRBV18
cdr3_aa: CASSPSRGAAYTF
cdr3_nt: TGTGCCAGCTCACCATCCCGGGGTGCGGCCTACACCTTC

d_call: TRBD2
cdr3_length: 16
clone_size: few
j_call: TRBJ2-1
v_call: TRBV11-2
cdr3_aa: CASSGRGDPSYNEQFF
cdr3_nt: TGTGCCAGCAGCGGGCGGGGGGACCCATCCTACAATGAGCAGTTCTTC

d_call: NA
cdr3_length: 13
clone_size: few
j_call: TRBJ2-3
v_call: TRBV30
cdr3_aa: CASTGGSTDTQYF
cdr3_nt: TGTGCCTCGACAGGAGGTAGCACAGATACGCAGTATTTT

d_call: TRBD1
cdr3_length: 16
clone_size: few
j_call: TRBJ2-7
v_call: TRBV7-6
cdr3_aa: CASSLAAGTGVYEQYF
cdr3_nt: TGTGCCAGCAGCTTAGCTGCCGGGACAGGGGTCTACGAGCAGTACTTC

d_call: NA
cdr3_length: 17
clone_size: few
j_call: TRBJ2-6
v_call: TRBV18
cdr3_aa: CASSPQGTRSGANVLTF
cdr3_nt: TGTGCCAGCTCACCACAGGGGACCCGCTCTGGGGCCAACGTCCTGACTTTC

d_call: NA
cdr3_length: 13
clone_size: NA
j_call: TRBJ2-2
v_call: TRBV5-1
cdr3_aa: CASSGDNTGELFF
cdr3_nt: TGCGCCAGCAGCGGAGATAACACCGGGGAGCTGTTTTTT

d_call: TRBD2
cdr3_length: 13
clone_size: few
j_call: TRBJ2-2
v_call: TRBV2
cdr3_aa: CASRLTSGGELFF
cdr3_nt: TGTGCCAGCAGGCTGACTAGCGGCGGGGAGCTGTTTTTT

d_call: NA
cdr3_length: 15
clone_size: few
j_call: TRBJ2-3
v_call: TRBV7-2
cdr3_aa: CASSRHRESTDTQYF
cdr3_nt: TGTGCCAGCAGCAGACACAGGGAGAGCACAGATACGCAGTATTTT

d_call: NA
cdr3_length: 17
clone_size: many
j_call: TRBJ1-1
v_call: TRBV7-9
cdr3_aa: CASTPVWAGTRNTEAFF
cdr3_nt: TGTGCCAGCACCCCAGTGTGGGCGGGAACCAGGAACACTGAAGCTTTCTTT

d_call: NA
cdr3_length: 13
clone_size: NA
j_call: TRBJ1-2
v_call: TRBV29-1
cdr3_aa: CSVDRRPIIGYTF
cdr3_nt: TGCAGCGTTGACCGTAGGCCTATAATTGGCTACACCTTC

d_call: TRBD1
cdr3_length: 14
clone_size: many
j_call: TRBJ1-6
v_call: TRBV4-3
cdr3_aa: CASSPGQGSSPLHF
cdr3_nt: TGCGCCAGCAGCCCGGGACAGGGGAGTTCACCCCTCCACTTT

d_call: NA
cdr3_length: 16
clone_size: NA
j_call: TRBJ1-1
v_call: TRBV5-1
cdr3_aa: CASSFSRAAGDTEAFF
cdr3_nt: TGCGCCAGCAGCTTTTCAAGGGCTGCCGGGGACACTGAAGCTTTCTTT

d_call: NA
cdr3_length: 15
clone_size: NA
j_call: TRBJ1-2
v_call: TRBV5-6
cdr3_aa: CASSPLGQSNYGYTF
cdr3_nt: TGTGCCAGCAGCCCGCTGGGACAAAGTAACTATGGCTACACCTTC

d_call: NA
cdr3_length: 16
clone_size: few
j_call: TRBJ1-6
v_call: TRBV7-2
cdr3_aa: CASSPDGDLSWSPLHF
cdr3_nt: TGTGCCAGCAGCCCTGACGGGGATCTCTCCTGGTCACCCCTCCACTTT

d_call: NA
cdr3_length: 14
clone_size: many
j_call: TRBJ2-2
v_call: TRBV4-3
cdr3_aa: CASSPKVTTGELFF
cdr3_nt: TGCGCCAGCAGCCCGAAGGTGACTACCGGGGAGCTGTTTTTT

d_call: NA
cdr3_length: 15
clone_size: NA
j_call: TRBJ2-2
v_call: TRBV7-3
cdr3_aa: CASSLTLSNTGELFF
cdr3_nt: TGTGCCAGCAGCTTAACCCTCTCGAACACCGGGGAGCTGTTTTTT

d_call: NA
cdr3_length: 16
clone_size: NA
j_call: TRBJ2-1
v_call: TRBV7-9
cdr3_aa: CASSLKGTGPANEQFF
cdr3_nt: TGTGCCAGCAGCTTAAAGGGGACCGGGCCTGCCAATGAGCAGTTCTTC

d_call: TRBD1
cdr3_length: 12
clone_size: NA
j_call: TRBJ1-5
v_call: TRBV6-5
cdr3_aa: CASGTANQPQHF
cdr3_nt: TGTGCCAGCGGGACAGCAAATCAGCCCCAGCATTTT

d_call: NA
cdr3_length: 13
clone_size: NA
j_call: TRBJ2-7
v_call: TRBV18
cdr3_aa: CASSPSQGDEQYF
cdr3_nt: TGTGCCAGCTCACCATCACAGGGTGACGAGCAGTACTTC

d_call: NA
cdr3_length: 13
clone_size: NA
j_call: TRBJ1-1
v_call: TRBV4-2
cdr3_aa: CASSRTGVDEAFF
cdr3_nt: TGTGCCAGCAGCCGGACTGGGGTGGATGAAGCTTTCTTT

d_call: TRBD1
cdr3_length: 16
clone_size: many
j_call: TRBJ1-6
v_call: TRBV7-9
cdr3_aa: CASSQGQGFFNSPLHF
cdr3_nt: TGTGCCAGCAGCCAAGGACAGGGGTTTTTTAATTCACCCCTCCACTTT

d_call: NA
cdr3_length: 12
clone_size: NA
j_call: TRBJ1-5
v_call: TRBV5-6
cdr3_aa: CASSLGAQPQHF
cdr3_nt: TGTGCCAGCAGCTTGGGGGCTCAGCCCCAGCATTTT

d_call: NA
cdr3_length: 15
clone_size: many
j_call: TRBJ1-1
v_call: TRBV18
cdr3_aa: CASSPPLGKNTEAFF
cdr3_nt: TGTGCCAGCTCACCACCGTTGGGAAAGAACACTGAAGCTTTCTTT

d_call: TRBD1
cdr3_length: 15
clone_size: NA
j_call: TRBJ1-4
v_call: TRBV28
cdr3_aa: CASSPRQGAREKLFF
cdr3_nt: TGTGCCAGCAGTCCTCGACAGGGGGCGCGTGAAAAACTGTTTTTT